Listed below are T cell receptor beta chains from one sample, sequenced in a study of blood T cell repertoires in COVID-19. Clones were read by immunoSEQ multiplex PCR, and TCRdb kept only the in-frame ones, dropping some. The sample contains more than 45,000 clones, roughly 82% of which appear only once. The source material was peripheral blood. The receptors were gathered from a woman aged 60-70 years with acute or convalescent COVID-19. Both conserved end residues are part of each CDR3. D genes are given only for firm matches. Size values are once, few and many counts, or a class for expanded clones, and some rows have none.

clone_size: -; j_call: TRBJ1-4; d_call: TRBD1; v_call: TRBV7-9; cdr3_nt: TGTGCCAGCAGCAAAAGGGACAGTTCTAATGAAAAACTGTTTTTT; cdr3_aa: CASSKRDSSNEKLFF
clone_size: -; j_call: TRBJ2-7; d_call: TRBD1; v_call: TRBV10-1; cdr3_nt: TGCGCCAGCAACGGACAGGGATCCTACGAGCAGTACTTC; cdr3_aa: CASNGQGSYEQYF
clone_size: -; j_call: TRBJ1-5; d_call: -; v_call: TRBV6-5; cdr3_nt: TGTGCCAGCAGCGATAGACAGGTAGAGCATTTT; cdr3_aa: CASSDRQVEHF
clone_size: -; j_call: TRBJ2-4; d_call: -; v_call: TRBV3-1/TRBV3-2; cdr3_nt: TGTGCCAGCAGCCAAGGCCTCTTCCACTCCGAAGCCAAAAACATTCAGTACTTC; cdr3_aa: CASSQGLFHSEAKNIQYF
clone_size: -; j_call: TRBJ1-1; d_call: -; v_call: TRBV12-5; cdr3_nt: TGTGCTACCAGTTATGGGAACACTGAAGCTTTCTTT; cdr3_aa: CATSYGNTEAFF
clone_size: -; j_call: TRBJ1-2; d_call: -; v_call: TRBV5-8; cdr3_nt: TGTGCCAGCAGCTCACAGGGTTCCTATGGCTACACCTTC; cdr3_aa: CASSSQGSYGYTF
clone_size: -; j_call: TRBJ1-5; d_call: -; v_call: TRBV27; cdr3_nt: TGTGCCAGCAGTTCCCCCGCGACAGGCAATCAGCCCCAGCATTTT; cdr3_aa: CASSSPATGNQPQHF
clone_size: -; j_call: TRBJ2-2; d_call: -; v_call: TRBV28; cdr3_nt: TGTGCCAGCAGTTTGCGTTCGGGGGACACCGGGGAGCTGTTTTTT; cdr3_aa: CASSLRSGDTGELFF
clone_size: -; j_call: TRBJ1-2; d_call: -; v_call: TRBV18; cdr3_nt: TGTGCCAGCTCACCTCAAGGCCAGGGTGGTTATGGCTACACCTTC; cdr3_aa: CASSPQGQGGYGYTF
clone_size: -; j_call: TRBJ1-2; d_call: TRBD1; v_call: TRBV28; cdr3_nt: TGTGCCAGCAGTTTTGGAGGGGGCGCTTGGGGCTACACCTTC; cdr3_aa: CASSFGGGAWGYTF
clone_size: -; j_call: TRBJ1-4; d_call: -; v_call: TRBV6-5; cdr3_nt: TGTGCCAGCAGTTTCACGACAGGACCGAATGAAAAACTGTTTTTT; cdr3_aa: CASSFTTGPNEKLFF
clone_size: -; j_call: TRBJ2-5; d_call: -; v_call: TRBV2; cdr3_nt: TGTGCCAGCAAGCAGGGGCAAGAGACCCAGTACTTC; cdr3_aa: CASKQGQETQYF
clone_size: -; j_call: TRBJ1-1; d_call: -; v_call: TRBV6-6; cdr3_nt: TGTGCCAGCAGTTACGATGGGCCGAACACTGAAGCTTTCTTT; cdr3_aa: CASSYDGPNTEAFF
clone_size: -; j_call: TRBJ2-5; d_call: -; v_call: TRBV3-1/TRBV3-2; cdr3_nt: TGTGCCAGCAGCGCTCGGCTAGCAAACCGGGAGACCCAGTACTTC; cdr3_aa: CASSARLANRETQYF
clone_size: -; j_call: TRBJ2-7; d_call: TRBD1; v_call: TRBV25-1; cdr3_nt: TGTGCCAGCAGTCTGGGACAGGGGTACGAGCAGTACTTC; cdr3_aa: CASSLGQGYEQYF
clone_size: -; j_call: TRBJ2-1; d_call: TRBD2; v_call: TRBV6-5; cdr3_nt: TGTGCCACGACTGGGACTAGCGGGGGAGGGGAGCAGTTCTTC; cdr3_aa: CATTGTSGGGEQFF
clone_size: -; j_call: TRBJ2-1; d_call: TRBD1; v_call: TRBV19; cdr3_nt: TGTGCCAGTAGTATAGGGACAGGGGGGAATGAGCAGTTCTTC; cdr3_aa: CASSIGTGGNEQFF
clone_size: once; j_call: TRBJ1-1; d_call: -; v_call: TRBV7-8; cdr3_nt: TGTGCCAGCAGCTTAGTATCGGGGGGCATGAACACTGAAGCTTTCTTT; cdr3_aa: CASSLVSGGMNTEAFF
clone_size: -; j_call: TRBJ1-1; d_call: -; v_call: TRBV2; cdr3_nt: TGTGCCAGCAGTGAAGCACCCGAGATGAACACTGAAGCTTTCTTT; cdr3_aa: CASSEAPEMNTEAFF
clone_size: -; j_call: TRBJ1-1; d_call: TRBD1; v_call: TRBV29-1; cdr3_nt: TGCAGCGTCCTGCCGGGACAGAGGGAAGCTTTCTTT; cdr3_aa: CSVLPGQREAFF
clone_size: -; j_call: TRBJ1-1; d_call: -; v_call: TRBV10-1; cdr3_nt: TGCGCCAGCAGTGAGCCAGGAGTGGAGGAGGCTTTCTTT; cdr3_aa: CASSEPGVEEAFF
clone_size: -; j_call: TRBJ2-3; d_call: TRBD2; v_call: TRBV9; cdr3_nt: TGTGCCAGCAGCGTCCTAGCGGGCACAGATACGCAGTATTTT; cdr3_aa: CASSVLAGTDTQYF
clone_size: -; j_call: TRBJ2-3; d_call: TRBD1; v_call: TRBV7-3; cdr3_nt: TGTGCCAGCAGCTCGATAACAGGGGGCGCGACAGATACGCAGTATTTT; cdr3_aa: CASSSITGGATDTQYF